Listed here are 10 T cell receptor beta chains from one sample, sequenced in a study of blood T cell repertoires in COVID-19. Libraries were prepared by immunoSEQ multiplex PCR; TCRdb keeps only in-frame clonotypes and omits some of them. This repertoire shows hundreds of thousands of clones, roughly 89% found once; its top ten account for over 0.7%. The sample was peripheral blood. Receptors were obtained from a man aged 18-30 years with COVID-19, enrolled during active disease.

This clone was recorded a few times. This chain connects TRBV5-4 to TRBJ2-2, with 10 bases identical to TRBD2. V shed 0 bases, J shed 5 bases, and the junction held 4 bases outside the gene matches. The CDR3 extends over 16 amino acids. In germline, CDR1 is SGHNT, CDR2 YYREEE (reference sequence). Here the CDR3 DNA reads TGTGCCAGCAGCTTGGCGACTAGCGGGTCGACCGGGGAGCTGTTTTTT. Translating gives CASSLATSGSTGELFF.

This clone was observed a single time. This rearrangement joins TRBV6-2 or TRBV6-3 to TRBJ2-5; D remains unclear. Germline V gives CDR1 MNHEY, CDR2 SVGEGT. CDR3 length equals 12 residues. Deletions cut 4 bases from V and 3 bases from J, with 6 bases between. CDR3 coding DNA: TGTGCCAGCAGTTCTATGGAAGAGACCCAGTACTTC. This codes for CASSSMEETQYF.

This clone was observed a few times. The chain links TRBV11-2 to TRBJ1-6, with no clear D. Trimming stripped 4 bases from V and 0 bases from J, with 7 bases between. CDR1 and CDR2 (germline): SGHAT, FQNNGV. The CDR3 has 15 amino acids. The CDR3 nucleotides are TGTGCCAGCAGCTCCCGGGTCTCCTATAATTCACCCCTCCACTTT. It translates to CASSSRVSYNSPLHF.

The chain employs TRBV6-5 and TRBJ1-2; 9 bases agree with TRBD1. The CDR3 loop spans 11 amino acids. Germline V gene lookup returns CDR1 MNHEY and CDR2 SVGAGI. V lost 6 bases to trimming and J lost 7 bases; unmatched junction nucleotides: 0. The chain's CDR3 is CASRGQGGYTF. The CDR3 DNA reads as TGTGCCAGCAGGGGACAGGGTGGCTACACCTTC.

This clone was seen only once. The chain joins TRBV10-2 to TRBJ1-1; D remains unclear. Germline CDR1 and CDR2: WSHSY and SAAADI. Trimming cost V 6 bases and J 0 bases, with 8 bases left between them. This CDR3 region has 13 residues. CDR3: CASRNNMNTEAFF. The CDR3 nucleotides are TGCGCCAGCAGGAACAACATGAACACTGAAGCTTTCTTT.

V gene TRBV18 combines with J gene TRBJ1-2, with D uncertain. Trimming pared 2 bases from V and 3 bases from J, leaving 10 bases between. CDR1 KGHSH and CDR2 LQKENI come from the germline V gene. The CDR3 runs to 14 residues. For the CDR3, the DNA is TGTGCCAGCTCACCAATTTGGCCAGACTATGGCTACACCTTC. It encodes CASSPIWPDYGYTF.

This chain connects TRBV25-1 to TRBJ2-7, with D possibly TRBD2 on 6 matching bases. V lost 0 bases, J lost 7 bases, and 13 bases lay in between. Germline V CDR1 and CDR2: MGHDK, SYGVNS. CDR3 length: 14 amino acids. Here the CDR3 reads CASSEYLEGREQYF. The CDR3 DNA sequence: TGTGCCAGCAGTGAATACCTCGAGGGGAGGGAGCAGTACTTC.

The chain has TRBV6-5 and TRBJ1-5, with 7 bases that match TRBD1. Germline trimming cut 5 bases from V and 4 bases from J; bases unmatched to any gene: 5. The V gene's germline CDR1 is MNHEY and CDR2 SVGAGI. The CDR3 is 14 amino acids. CDR3 sequence reads: CASSNRGPNQPQHF. CDR3 sequence (DNA): TGTGCCAGCAGTAACAGGGGCCCAAATCAGCCCCAGCATTTT.

In DNA, the CDR3 is TGTGCCAGCAGGATAACAGGGAGCCATCAGCCCCAGCATTTT. This translates into CASRITGSHQPQHF. The rearrangement uses TRBV27 and TRBJ1-5; D perhaps matches TRBD1 (6 bases). Per the germline V gene, CDR1 is MNHEY and CDR2 is SMNVEV (reference sequence). The CDR3 length is 14 residues. V shed 6 bases and J shed 5 bases, with 14 bases lying between them.

This clone is a singleton in its sample. V usage is TRBV29-1 and J usage is TRBJ1-2, with a possible D match to TRBD1 (6 bases). Trimming removed 7 bases from V and 3 bases from J, with 9 bases in between. The length of the CDR3 is 11 residues. Germline CDR1 is SQVTM and CDR2 is ANQGSEA. This chain's CDR3 is CSAGGDYGYTF. DNA for the CDR3: TGCAGCGCGGGGGGCGACTATGGCTACACCTTC.